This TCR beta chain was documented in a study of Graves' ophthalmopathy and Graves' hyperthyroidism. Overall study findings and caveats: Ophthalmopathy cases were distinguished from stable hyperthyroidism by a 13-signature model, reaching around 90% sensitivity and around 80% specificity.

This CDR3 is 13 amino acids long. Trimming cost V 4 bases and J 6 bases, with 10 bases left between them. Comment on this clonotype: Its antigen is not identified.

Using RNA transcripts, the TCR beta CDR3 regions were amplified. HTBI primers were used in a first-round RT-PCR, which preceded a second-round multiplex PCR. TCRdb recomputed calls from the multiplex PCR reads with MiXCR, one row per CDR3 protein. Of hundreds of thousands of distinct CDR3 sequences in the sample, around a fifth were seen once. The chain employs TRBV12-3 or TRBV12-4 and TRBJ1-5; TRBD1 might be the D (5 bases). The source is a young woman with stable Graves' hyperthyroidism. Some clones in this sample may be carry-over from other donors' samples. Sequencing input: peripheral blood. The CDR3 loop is CASSWGKVQPQHF. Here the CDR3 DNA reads TGTGCCAGCAGTTGGGGGAAGGTTCAGCCCCAGCATTTT.